This is a list of T cell receptor beta chains from one sample in a study of post-analysis software for immune sequencing data. From the PCR reads, TCRdb called clonotypes with MiXCR, one entry per CDR3 protein. The table records fewer than 900,000 distinct CDR3 sequences, under 60% of them present only once. The sequencing input was blood. The receptor set was obtained from a girl aged 5 to 17 with multiple sclerosis. Both conserved end residues are part of each CDR3. The D gene is left open where the match is weak. Expanded clones are given a class, and other clones once, few, many or no size at all.

clone_size,d_call,v_call,j_call,cdr3_aa,cdr3_nt
-,-,TRBV20-1,TRBJ1-1,CSARDRFRGGTEAFF,TGCAGTGCTAGAGATCGTTTTAGGGGCGGCACTGAAGCTTTCTTT
few,-,TRBV6-5,TRBJ2-7,CASSYSGTQRYEQYF,TGTGCCAGCAGTTACTCCGGGACACAAAGATACGAGCAGTACTTC
once,-,TRBV6-6,TRBJ2-3,CASSYSSGSSTDTQYF,TGTGCCAGCAGTTACTCGTCTGGCAGTAGCACAGATACGCAGTATTTT
-,TRBD2,TRBV20-1,TRBJ2-7,CSASPMREDRNEQYF,TGCAGTGCTAGCCCCATGCGGGAGGATCGCAACGAGCAGTACTTC
once,-,TRBV20-1,TRBJ1-5,CSASMGVGPQHF,TGCAGTGCTAGTATGGGGGTTGGGCCCCAGCATTTT
-,-,TRBV25-1,TRBJ2-5,CASSVTETQYF,TGTGCCAGCAGTGTTACGGAGACCCAGTACTTC
few,-,TRBV28,TRBJ1-6,CASSLSGSPLHF,TGTGCCAGCAGTTTAAGCGGGTCACCCCTCCACTTT
-,-,TRBV7-2,TRBJ2-5,CASSLGASRGETQYF,TGTGCCAGCAGCTTAGGCGCCAGTAGGGGAGAGACCCAGTACTTC
few,-,TRBV7-7,TRBJ2-6,CASSPSLSGANVLTF,TGTGCTAGCAGCCCGAGTTTATCTGGGGCCAACGTCCTGACTTTC
-,-,TRBV6-6,TRBJ2-5,CASDGQEETQYF,TGTGCCAGCGACGGTCAGGAAGAGACCCAGTACTTC
-,TRBD2,TRBV4-1,TRBJ2-3,CASSQGAGRGDTQYF,TGCGCCAGCAGCCAAGGAGCGGGGCGGGGAGATACGCAGTATTTT
-,TRBD2,TRBV5-5,TRBJ2-2,CASSTTRLAQRFTGELFF,TGTGCCAGCAGCACGACCCGACTAGCCCAGAGATTCACCGGGGAGCTGTTTTTT
-,TRBD1,TRBV7-2,TRBJ1-6,CASSHHRTGKRNSPLHF,TGTGCCAGCAGCCATCATCGGACAGGGAAAAGGAATTCACCCCTCCACTTT
-,-,TRBV29-1,TRBJ2-7,CSVEAWEWGRYEQYF,TGCAGCGTTGAAGCGTGGGAATGGGGTCGCTACGAGCAGTACTTC
-,-,TRBV6-5,TRBJ1-1,CASSYLGGTEAFF,TGTGCCAGCAGTTACTTGGGTGGCACTGAAGCTTTCTTT
-,TRBD1,TRBV5-1,TRBJ1-1,CASRETGGVGTEAFF,TGCGCCAGCAGGGAGACAGGGGGCGTAGGCACTGAAGCTTTCTTT
-,-,TRBV29-1,TRBJ1-1,CSVDPGPRNTEAFF,TGCAGCGTCGACCCGGGACCCAGGAACACTGAAGCTTTCTTT
many,-,TRBV6-2/TRBV6-3,TRBJ2-1,CASTNIWGGSGGQDEQFF,TGTGCCAGCACCAATATATGGGGGGGGTCCGGGGGCCAGGATGAGCAGTTCTTC
-,-,TRBV13,TRBJ2-4,CASSSAELAKNIQYF,TGTGCCAGCAGCTCCGCAGAACTAGCCAAAAACATTCAGTACTTC
-,-,TRBV24-1,TRBJ2-2,CATSAAPGTPKGTGELFF,TGTGCCACCAGTGCCGCGCCCGGGACACCAAAGGGCACCGGGGAGCTGTTTTTT
-,-,TRBV7-9,TRBJ2-7,CASSHPSSERSEQYF,TGTGCCAGCAGCCACCCTTCTAGCGAGAGATCCGAGCAGTACTTC
-,-,TRBV6-1,TRBJ2-7,CASSFSWDTYNEQYF,TGTGCCAGCAGTTTTTCGTGGGACACCTACAATGAGCAGTACTTC
-,TRBD2,TRBV10-3,TRBJ2-5,CAISDPGLAGGKQETQYF,TGTGCCATCAGTGATCCGGGACTAGCGGGGGGAAAACAAGAGACCCAGTACTTC
once,-,TRBV12-3/TRBV12-4,TRBJ2-5,CASSLIGQSQETQYF,TGTGCCAGCAGTTTAATAGGACAGTCGCAAGAGACCCAGTACTTC
-,TRBD2,TRBV7-9,TRBJ2-7,CASSLRLAGEPYEQYF,TGTGCCAGCAGCTTGAGACTAGCGGGAGAACCCTACGAGCAGTACTTC
few,-,TRBV6-4,TRBJ2-1,CASSRDPPYNEQFF,TGTGCCAGCAGCCGGGACCCCCCATACAATGAGCAGTTCTTC
-,-,TRBV9,TRBJ1-2,CASSAGDGHYGYTF,TGTGCTAGCAGCGCCGGGGACGGTCACTATGGCTACACCTTC
few,-,TRBV6-5,TRBJ2-7,CASRRYRESYEQYF,TGTGCCAGCAGGAGGTACAGGGAATCCTACGAGCAGTACTTC
-,TRBD1,TRBV24-1,TRBJ1-1,CATSDGGTGAFF,TGTGCCACCAGTGATGGTGGGACAGGGGCTTTCTTT
-,-,TRBV7-2,TRBJ2-3,CASSLVGGTVTDTQYF,TGTGCCAGCAGCTTAGTAGGCGGGACAGTCACAGATACGCAGTATTTT
-,-,TRBV7-3,TRBJ1-6,CASSLTGALISPLHF,TGTGCCAGCAGCTTAACAGGGGCGCTGATTTCACCCCTCCACTTT
few,-,TRBV4-1,TRBJ2-7,CASSQEPGIATYEQYF,TGCGCCAGCAGCCAAGAGCCGGGAATAGCGACCTACGAGCAGTACTTC
-,-,TRBV7-2,TRBJ2-1,CASSSSFYGEQFF,TGTGCCAGCAGCTCCTCCTTTTATGGTGAGCAGTTCTTC
-,-,TRBV15,TRBJ2-3,CATSREWGADTQYF,TGTGCCACCAGCAGAGAGTGGGGGGCGGATACGCAGTATTTT
-,-,TRBV20-1,TRBJ2-4,CSARALSVAKNIQYF,TGCAGTGCTAGAGCCCTGTCCGTTGCCAAAAACATTCAGTACTTC
few,-,TRBV5-1,TRBJ2-5,CASRIAWSGPQETQYF,TGCGCCAGCCGAATAGCTTGGTCGGGGCCTCAAGAGACCCAGTACTTC
-,-,TRBV29-1,TRBJ2-3,CSGTIGDTQYF,TGCAGCGGGACGATTGGGGATACGCAGTATTTT
-,-,TRBV15,TRBJ2-1,CATSRAETDEQFF,TGTGCCACCAGCAGAGCCGAGACAGATGAGCAGTTCTTC
-,TRBD1,TRBV29-1,TRBJ1-2,CSVEDGQGGPYGYTF,TGCAGCGTTGAAGATGGCCAGGGGGGACCCTATGGCTACACCTTC
few,-,TRBV20-1,TRBJ1-6,CSARDLGHSWSPLHF,TGCAGTGCTAGAGATCTTGGACATTCGTGGTCACCCCTCCACTTT